Below, one T cell receptor (beta chain) is given with its context. The sample belongs to a study of technical replicates of blood from a few donors. Germline CDR1 reads WNHNN; CDR2 reads SYGVQD (reference sequence). V was pared by 2 bases and J by 6 bases, with 2 bases of the junction left unmatched. CDR3 length: 13 amino acids. Sequenced by immunoSEQ multiplex PCR; TCRdb stores in-frame clones only, minus some. The sample yields fewer than 90,000 clones, 94% seen once. The receptor was isolated from a human donor in good health. The sample comprised T cells isolated from PBMCs. The rearrangement links TRBV10-1 to TRBJ2-3; 7 bases agree with TRBD2. The CDR3 loop reads CASSEAGEDTQYF. Here the CDR3 DNA reads TGCGCCAGCAGTGAGGCGGGGGAGGATACGCAGTATTTT.